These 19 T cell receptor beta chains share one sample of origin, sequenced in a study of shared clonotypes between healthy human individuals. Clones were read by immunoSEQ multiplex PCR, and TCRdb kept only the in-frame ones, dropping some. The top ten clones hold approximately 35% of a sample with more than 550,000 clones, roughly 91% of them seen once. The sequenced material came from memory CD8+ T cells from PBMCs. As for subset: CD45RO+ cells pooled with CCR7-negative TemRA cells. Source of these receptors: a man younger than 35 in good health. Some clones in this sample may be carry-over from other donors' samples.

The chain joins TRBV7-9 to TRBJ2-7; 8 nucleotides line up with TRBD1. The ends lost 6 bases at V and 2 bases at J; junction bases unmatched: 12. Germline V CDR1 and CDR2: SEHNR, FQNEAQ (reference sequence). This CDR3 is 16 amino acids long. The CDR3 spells CASSPQIPGGPYEQYF. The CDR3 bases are TGTGCCAGCAGTCCCCAGATCCCAGGGGGCCCCTACGAGCAGTACTTC.

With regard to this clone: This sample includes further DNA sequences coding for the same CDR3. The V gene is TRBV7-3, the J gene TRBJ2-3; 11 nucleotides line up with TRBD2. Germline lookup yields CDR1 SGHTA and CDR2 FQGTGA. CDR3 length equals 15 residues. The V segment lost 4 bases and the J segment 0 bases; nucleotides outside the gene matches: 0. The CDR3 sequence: CASSWTSGSTDTQYF. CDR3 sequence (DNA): TGTGCCAGCAGCTGGACTAGCGGGAGCACAGATACGCAGTATTTT. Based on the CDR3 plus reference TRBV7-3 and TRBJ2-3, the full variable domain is GAGVSQTPSNKVTEKGKYVELRCDPISGHTALYWYRQSLGQGPEFLIYFQGTGAADDSGLPNDRFFAVRPEGSVSTLKIQRTERGDSAVYLCASSWTSGSTDTQYFGPGTRLTVL.

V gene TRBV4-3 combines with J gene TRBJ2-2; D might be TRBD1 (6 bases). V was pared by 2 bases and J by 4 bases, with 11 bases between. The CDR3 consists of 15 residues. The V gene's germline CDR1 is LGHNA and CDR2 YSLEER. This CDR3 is CASSQYEGGTGELFF. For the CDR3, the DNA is TGCGCCAGCAGCCAATACGAAGGGGGCACCGGGGAGCTGTTTTTT.

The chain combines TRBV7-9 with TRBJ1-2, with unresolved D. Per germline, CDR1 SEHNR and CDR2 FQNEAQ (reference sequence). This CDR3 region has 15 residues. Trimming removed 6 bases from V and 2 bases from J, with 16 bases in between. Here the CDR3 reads CASSSGVGGNYGYTF. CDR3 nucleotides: TGTGCCAGCAGTTCGGGAGTGGGCGGGAACTATGGCTACACCTTC. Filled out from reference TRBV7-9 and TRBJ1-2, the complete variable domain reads DTGVSQNPRHKITKRGQNVTFRCDPISEHNRLYWYRQTLGQGPEFLTYFQNEAQLEKSRLLSDRFSAERPKGSFSTLEIQRTEQGDSAMYLCASSSGVGGNYGYTFGSGTRLTVV.

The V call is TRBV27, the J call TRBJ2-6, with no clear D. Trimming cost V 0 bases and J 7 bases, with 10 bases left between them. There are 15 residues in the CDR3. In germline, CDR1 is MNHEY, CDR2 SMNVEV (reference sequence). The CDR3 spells CASSLSTGPANVLTF. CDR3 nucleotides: TGTGCCAGCAGTTTATCCACTGGACCAGCCAACGTCCTGACTTTC.

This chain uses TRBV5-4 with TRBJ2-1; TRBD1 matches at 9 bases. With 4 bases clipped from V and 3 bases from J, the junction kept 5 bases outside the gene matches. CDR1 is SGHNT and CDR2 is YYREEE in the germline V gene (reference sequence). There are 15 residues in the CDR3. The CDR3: CASSPDRGHYNEQFF. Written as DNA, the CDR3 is TGTGCCAGCAGCCCGGACAGGGGACACTACAATGAGCAGTTCTTC.

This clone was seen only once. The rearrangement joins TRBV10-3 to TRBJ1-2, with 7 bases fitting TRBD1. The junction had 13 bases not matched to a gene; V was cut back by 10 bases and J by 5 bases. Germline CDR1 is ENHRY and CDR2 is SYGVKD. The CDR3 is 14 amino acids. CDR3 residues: CASSGRGQIYGYTF. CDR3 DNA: TGTGCCAGCAGCGGTAGGGGACAGATATATGGCTACACCTTC.

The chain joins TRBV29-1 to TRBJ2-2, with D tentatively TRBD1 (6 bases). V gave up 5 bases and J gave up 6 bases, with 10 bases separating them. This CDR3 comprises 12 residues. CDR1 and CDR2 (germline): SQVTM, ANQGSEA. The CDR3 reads CSVFSGAGELFF. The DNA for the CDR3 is TGCAGCGTTTTCTCAGGGGCCGGGGAGCTGTTTTTT.

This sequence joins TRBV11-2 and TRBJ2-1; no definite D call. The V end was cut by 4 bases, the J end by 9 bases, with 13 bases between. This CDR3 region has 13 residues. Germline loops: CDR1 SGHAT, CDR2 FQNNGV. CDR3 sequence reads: CASSSSALAEQFF. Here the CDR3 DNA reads TGTGCCAGCAGCTCCAGCGCCCTGGCTGAGCAGTTCTTC.

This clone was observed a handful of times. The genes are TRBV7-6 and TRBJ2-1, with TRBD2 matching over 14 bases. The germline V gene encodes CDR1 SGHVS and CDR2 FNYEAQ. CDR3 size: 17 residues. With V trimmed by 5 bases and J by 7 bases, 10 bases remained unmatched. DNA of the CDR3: TGTGCCAGCAGCACGGGACTAGCGGGAGCGGGCAGAAATGAGCAGTTCTTC. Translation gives CASSTGLAGAGRNEQFF.

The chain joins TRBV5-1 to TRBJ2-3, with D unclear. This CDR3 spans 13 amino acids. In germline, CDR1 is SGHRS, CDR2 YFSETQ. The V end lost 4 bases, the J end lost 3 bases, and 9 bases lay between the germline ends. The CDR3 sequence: CASSVTVTDTQYF. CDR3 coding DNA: TGCGCCAGCAGCGTAACAGTGACAGATACGCAGTATTTT.

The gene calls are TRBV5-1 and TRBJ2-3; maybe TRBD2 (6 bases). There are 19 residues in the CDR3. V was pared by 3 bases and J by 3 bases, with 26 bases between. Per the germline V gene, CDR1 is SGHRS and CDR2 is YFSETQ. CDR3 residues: CASSSTRVLVGGVTDTQYF. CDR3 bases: TGCGCCAGCAGCTCAACTCGGGTACTCGTCGGGGGAGTGACAGATACGCAGTATTTT.

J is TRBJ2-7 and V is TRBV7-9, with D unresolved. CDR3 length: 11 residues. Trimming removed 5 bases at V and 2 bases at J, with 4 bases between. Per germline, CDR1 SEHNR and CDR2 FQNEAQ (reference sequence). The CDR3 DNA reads TGTGCCAGCAGCGAGACCTACGAGCAGTACTTC. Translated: CASSETYEQYF. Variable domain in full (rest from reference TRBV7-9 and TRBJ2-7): DTGVSQNPRHKITKRGQNVTFRCDPISEHNRLYWYRQTLGQGPEFLTYFQNEAQLEKSRLLSDRFSAERPKGSFSTLEIQRTEQGDSAMYLCASSETYEQYFGPGTRLTVT.

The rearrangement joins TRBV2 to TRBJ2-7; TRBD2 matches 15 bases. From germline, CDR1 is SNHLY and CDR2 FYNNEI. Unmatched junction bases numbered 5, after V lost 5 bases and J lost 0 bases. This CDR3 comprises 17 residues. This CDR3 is CASSWTSGRENSYEQYF. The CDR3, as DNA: TGTGCCAGCAGTTGGACTAGCGGGAGGGAAAACTCCTACGAGCAGTACTTC.

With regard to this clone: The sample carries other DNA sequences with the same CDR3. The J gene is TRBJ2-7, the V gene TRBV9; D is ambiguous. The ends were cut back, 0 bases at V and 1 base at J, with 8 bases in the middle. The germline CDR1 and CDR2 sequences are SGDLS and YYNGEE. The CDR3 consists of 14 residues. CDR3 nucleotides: TGTGCCAGCAGCGTAGATGGCAGATCCTACGAGCAGTACTTC. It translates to CASSVDGRSYEQYF.

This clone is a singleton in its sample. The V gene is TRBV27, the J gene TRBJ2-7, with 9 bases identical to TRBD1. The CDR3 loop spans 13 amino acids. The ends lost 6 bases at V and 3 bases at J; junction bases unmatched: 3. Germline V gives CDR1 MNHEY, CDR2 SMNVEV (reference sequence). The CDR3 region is CASSGTGFYEQYF. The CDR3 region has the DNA TGTGCCAGCAGCGGGACAGGGTTCTACGAGCAGTACTTC.

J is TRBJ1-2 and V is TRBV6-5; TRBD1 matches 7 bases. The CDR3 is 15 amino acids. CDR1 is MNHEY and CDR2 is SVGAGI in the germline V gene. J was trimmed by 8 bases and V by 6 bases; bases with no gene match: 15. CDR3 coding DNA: TGTGCCAGCAGACGGGGGGGACAGTCGCTTTACGGCTACACCTTC. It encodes CASRRGGQSLYGYTF.

This CDR3 is CASSPGPGSTVSGANVLTF. CDR3 coding DNA: TGTGCCAGCAGCCCAGGGCCGGGATCCACCGTCTCTGGGGCCAACGTCCTGACTTTC. This chain connects TRBV11-1 to TRBJ2-6, with D perhaps given as TRBD1 or TRBD2 (5 bases each). V lost 5 bases, J lost 0 bases, and 20 bases lay in between. Per germline, CDR1 SGHAT and CDR2 FQDESV (reference sequence). The CDR3 spans 19 residues.

DNA for the CDR3: TGTGCCAGCACCCCAAGGGGGTGGGTCGAGCAGTTCTTC. Protein: CASTPRGWVEQFF. The chain joins TRBV28 to TRBJ2-1, with a tentative D call TRBD1 (6 bases). The V and J ends lost 7 bases and 10 bases respectively, with 17 bases between them. The germline V gene encodes CDR1 MDHEN and CDR2 SYDVKM. This CDR3 is built from 13 residues.